Reported below is one TCR beta chain. Its antigen is unknown. Germline V CDR1 and CDR2: SGHNT, YENEEA. The V end was cut by 5 bases, the J end by 0 bases, with 5 bases between. The CDR3 contains 13 residues. The source of the sample is a study of circulating and synovial CD4+ cells in juvenile arthritis. Study conclusions and caveats: T cell genome counts differed by at least an order of magnitude between CPL and CD4 samples.

Sequencing was performed with immunoSEQ multiplex PCR; in TCRdb, only in-frame clones are kept and a portion is missing. The sample shows 30,000 or so clones, roughly 95% of them seen only once. The material sequenced was CD4+ T cells from blood. The clonotype originates from a human donor with juvenile idiopathic arthritis. The chain joins TRBV11-3 to TRBJ1-3; the D gene is possibly TRBD1 (5 bases). The CDR3 region is CASSQGSGNTIYF. CDR3 sequence (DNA): TGTGCCAGCAGCCAGGGCTCTGGAAACACCATATATTTT. The complete variable domain, with remaining parts taken from reference TRBV11-3 and TRBJ1-3, reads EAGVVQSPRYKIIEKKQPVAFWCNPISGHNTLYWYLQNLGQGPELLIRYENEEAVDDSQLPKDRFSAERLKGVDSTLKIQPAELGDSAVYLCASSQGSGNTIYFGEGSWLTVV.